This TCR beta chain was retrieved from a study of TIL therapy for anti-PD-1-resistant metastatic lung cancer. Stated time point: pre-treatment sample, taken before nivolumab and TIL therapy. Pleural nodules or supraclavicular lymph nodes made up most of the excised metastases sampled. This clone showed up just a few times. What it binds is not known. This was the immunoSEQ v3 assay. Libraries were prepared by immunoSEQ multiplex PCR; TCRdb keeps only in-frame clonotypes and omits some of them. The sample holds roughly 28,000 clones, roughly 63% seen once. Study findings and constraints: Many TIL product clones were absent from baseline tumor, suggesting clonal contraction.

The V gene's germline CDR1 is KGHSH and CDR2 LQKENI. The length of the CDR3 is 12 residues. V was trimmed by 2 bases and J by 4 bases, leaving 5 bases between them. This clonotype was obtained from a woman aged 30-79 years with non-small cell lung cancer. The V and J genes are TRBV18 and TRBJ1-1; D not certain. This material consisted of tumor tissue, taken at baseline. The CDR3 sequence: CASSPGSTEAFF. CDR3 bases: TGTGCCAGCTCACCAGGGTCCACTGAAGCTTTCTTT.